The rows below give T cell receptor beta chains drawn from one sample of a study of T cell repertoires in cytomegalovirus infection. One entry per CDR3 protein results from TCRdb running MiXCR on the reads. Found here are roughly 130,000 distinct CDR3 sequences, more than 20% of them singletons; the top ten hold about 37%. No antigen has been assigned to these receptors. Sequenced input: PBMCs, sequenced either directly or after in vitro stimulation (not recorded which). The receptors here all came from a human donor in good health (CMV status not recorded). Some clones in this sample may be carry-over from other donors' samples. The CDR3 runs from the conserved cysteine through the conserved F or W. A D gene is named only where the DNA matches it firmly. Not all rows give a size; the values are once, few, many and, for expanded clones, a class.

J gene,V gene,D gene,clone size,CDR3 protein,CDR3 DNA
TRBJ2-4,TRBV27,TRBD2,.,CASWGGTGAENIQYF,TGTGCCAGCTGGGGGGGGACGGGCGCCGAAAACATTCAGTACTTC
TRBJ1-1,TRBV20-1,TRBD1,.,CSARTDRGYSEAFF,TGCAGTGCTCGGACGGACAGGGGGTATTCTGAAGCTTTCTTT
TRBJ2-7,TRBV12-3/TRBV12-4,.,.,CASSSGPLNGYEKYF,TGTGCCAGCAGTTCCGGACCGCTGAATGGCTACGAGAAGTACTTC
TRBJ2-2,TRBV13,TRBD1,.,CASSVQTGGGRTTGELFF,TGTGCCAGCAGCGTCCAAACAGGGGGCGGCCGGACCACCGGGGAGCTGTTTTTT
TRBJ2-3,TRBV5-1,TRBD2,few,CASSLGLAGQDTQYF,TGCGCCAGCAGCCTAGGACTAGCGGGACAAGATACGCAGTATTTT
TRBJ2-2,TRBV6-2/TRBV6-3,TRBD2,many,CASSARTSGGGGELFF,TGTGCCAGCAGTGCCCGGACTAGCGGAGGAGGCGGGGAGCTGTTTTTT
TRBJ1-3,TRBV29-1,.,.,CSASQDTSGNTIYF,TGCAGCGCCTCACAAGATACCTCTGGAAACACCATATATTTT
TRBJ2-7,TRBV7-9,.,many,CASSLADSFDEQYF,TGTGCCAGCAGCTTGGCCGACAGTTTCGACGAGCAGTACTTC
TRBJ2-3,TRBV7-2,.,many,CASSPRQVHTDTQYF,TGTGCCAGCAGCCCACGACAGGTCCACACAGATACGCAGTATTTT
TRBJ2-5,TRBV20-1,TRBD1,.,CSARPFRDRAEETQYF,TGCAGTGCTAGACCCTTTCGGGACAGGGCTGAAGAGACCCAGTACTTC
TRBJ1-1,TRBV29-1,TRBD1,.,CSAKQGPEAFF,TGCAGCGCCAAACAGGGGCCTGAAGCTTTCTTT
TRBJ1-2,TRBV7-8,TRBD1,many,CASSLGGTGGNYGYTF,TGTGCCAGCAGCTTAGGGGGGACAGGGGGAAACTATGGCTACACCTTC
TRBJ2-5,TRBV7-9,.,many,CASSLAGGQETQYF,TGTGCCAGCAGCTTAGCGGGAGGCCAAGAGACCCAGTACTTC
TRBJ2-1,TRBV7-2,TRBD1,many,CASIASEGAGNEQFF,TGTGCCAGCATCGCTTCAGAGGGGGCGGGTAATGAGCAGTTCTTC
TRBJ2-6,TRBV5-6,.,.,CASSFGYTRSGANVLTF,TGTGCCAGCAGCTTCGGTTACACCCGCTCTGGGGCCAACGTCCTGACTTTC
TRBJ1-5,TRBV7-2,.,.,CASSLIASFYSNQPQHF,TGTGCCAGCAGCTTAATCGCCTCATTCTATAGCAATCAGCCCCAGCATTTT
TRBJ2-1,TRBV6-6,.,few,CASSGLLTYNEQFF,TGTGCCAGCAGCGGACTACTGACCTACAATGAGCAGTTCTTC
TRBJ2-3,TRBV4-2,TRBD2,.,CASSQDITSGRSDTQYF,TGTGCCAGCAGCCAAGATATCACTAGCGGGAGATCAGATACGCAGTATTTT
TRBJ1-2,TRBV28,.,.,CASSPSGSQGNYGYTF,TGTGCCAGCAGTCCATCCGGGAGTCAGGGAAACTATGGCTACACCTTC
TRBJ1-1,TRBV19,.,.,CASSISAGMNTEAFF,TGTGCCAGTAGTATCTCCGCAGGAATGAACACTGAAGCTTTCTTT
TRBJ2-7,TRBV7-2,TRBD2,many,CASSLDGGGTSYEQYF,TGTGCCAGCAGCTTAGACGGCGGCGGGACTAGTTACGAGCAGTACTTC
TRBJ2-5,TRBV6-2/TRBV6-3,.,.,CASSLSTTPDLPETQYF,TGTGCCAGCAGCTTATCCACTACTCCCGATCTCCCAGAGACCCAGTACTTC
TRBJ2-3,TRBV29-1,.,.,CSPEVPAMADTQYF,TGCAGCCCTGAGGTCCCAGCGATGGCAGATACGCAGTATTTT
TRBJ2-3,TRBV5-4,.,once,CASSRDQNTQYF,TGTGCCAGCAGCCGGGACCAAAATACGCAGTATTTT
TRBJ2-1,TRBV27,.,.,CASSLGTINEQFF,TGTGCCAGCAGTTTAGGAACTATCAATGAGCAGTTCTTC
TRBJ1-2,TRBV4-3,.,.,CASSQEVGTDGYTF,TGCGCCAGCAGCCAAGAAGTGGGCACGGATGGCTACACCTTC
TRBJ2-3,TRBV6-2/TRBV6-3,TRBD2,medium-sized,CASSLGLAPDTQYF,TGTGCCAGCAGTTTGGGACTAGCCCCAGATACGCAGTATTTT
TRBJ1-1,TRBV29-1,.,.,CSVESRMNTEAFF,TGCAGCGTTGAATCCAGAATGAACACTGAAGCTTTCTTT
TRBJ1-5,TRBV6-1,.,many,CASSEGYSYQPQHF,TGTGCCAGCAGTGAAGGGTACAGCTATCAGCCCCAGCATTTT
TRBJ2-5,TRBV4-2,.,.,CASSQEPGTPWRETQYF,TGTGCCAGCAGCCAAGAACCCGGGACACCGTGGAGGGAGACCCAGTACTTC
TRBJ2-7,TRBV5-1,.,few,CASSFPEGTNEQYF,TGCGCCAGCAGCTTCCCTGAGGGAACCAACGAGCAGTACTTC
TRBJ2-1,TRBV19,.,.,CASRGNVRNEQFF,TGTGCCAGTCGGGGGAACGTTCGCAATGAGCAGTTCTTC
TRBJ1-2,TRBV12-3/TRBV12-4,.,many,CASSGAGESGYTF,TGTGCCAGCAGTGGGGCCGGGGAATCGGGCTACACCTTC
TRBJ1-6,TRBV11-3,.,few,CASSLNTGASPLHF,TGTGCCAGCAGCTTAAATACGGGGGCATCACCCCTCCACTTT
TRBJ2-3,TRBV5-1,.,.,CASSLATLHTDTQYF,TGCGCCAGCAGCTTGGCGACTCTCCACACAGATACGCAGTATTTT
TRBJ2-5,TRBV20-1,.,.,CSASGRGLQETQYF,TGCAGTGCTAGCGGACGGGGGCTCCAAGAGACCCAGTACTTC
TRBJ1-2,TRBV6-6,TRBD1,.,CASSYGTGRDGYTF,TGTGCCAGCAGTTACGGGACAGGGAGAGATGGCTACACCTTC
TRBJ2-3,TRBV4-3,.,.,CASSQEAGYTQYF,TGCGCCAGCAGCCAAGAGGCGGGCTATACGCAGTATTTT
TRBJ2-2,TRBV7-8,.,many,CASSSMGGITGELFF,TGTGCCAGCAGCTCTATGGGAGGCATAACCGGGGAGCTGTTTTTT
TRBJ2-1,TRBV19,.,.,CASSSGVSSYNEQFF,.
TRBJ1-1,TRBV19,.,.,CASSATARIMNTEAFF,TGTGCCAGTAGTGCGACAGCCCGGATAATGAACACTGAAGCTTTCTTT
TRBJ2-1,TRBV7-9,.,many,CASSLGGVQQFF,TGTGCCAGCAGCTTAGGGGGGGTTCAGCAGTTCTTC
TRBJ2-2,TRBV7-8,.,many,CASSLRRPGPTGELFF,TGTGCCAGCAGCCTCAGGCGCCCAGGGCCCACCGGGGAGCTGTTTTTT
TRBJ1-1,TRBV10-3,.,.,CAISEGRGQMATEAFF,TGTGCCATCAGTGAGGGTCGAGGTCAAATGGCCACTGAAGCTTTCTTT
TRBJ2-7,TRBV28,TRBD2,.,CASSSGLAGETEQYF,TGTGCCAGCAGTTCCGGACTAGCGGGAGAAACCGAGCAGTACTTC
TRBJ2-7,TRBV11-2,TRBD2,.,CASSRLAGNSYEQYF,TGTGCCAGCAGCCGTCTAGCGGGAAACTCCTACGAGCAGTACTTC
TRBJ2-5,TRBV5-6,TRBD1,many,CASSFAGQGGETQYF,TGTGCCAGCAGCTTTGCGGGACAGGGTGGAGAGACCCAGTACTTC
TRBJ1-1,TRBV28,.,.,CASRAVNTEAFF,TGTGCCAGCAGGGCAGTCAACACTGAAGCTTTCTTT
TRBJ1-4,TRBV4-3,.,.,CASSQDLTGATNEKLFF,TGCGCCAGCAGCCAAGATTTAACGGGGGCAACTAATGAAAAACTGTTTTTT
TRBJ2-5,TRBV12-3/TRBV12-4,.,.,CASSLALGLAQETQYF,TGTGCCAGCAGTTTAGCGTTGGGTCTAGCTCAAGAGACCCAGTACTTC
TRBJ1-2,TRBV4-3,TRBD1,.,CASSKTGGGYGYTF,TGCGCCAGCAGTAAAACAGGGGGCGGCTATGGCTACACCTTC
TRBJ2-3,TRBV2,.,.,CASKESGDTQYF,TGTGCCAGCAAGGAATCGGGTGATACGCAGTATTTT
TRBJ2-1,TRBV20-1,TRBD2,many,CSATAGGYNEQFF,TGCAGTGCTACAGCGGGAGGTTACAATGAGCAGTTCTTC
TRBJ1-3,TRBV7-2,.,few,CASRRTPRNTMYF,TGTGCCAGCAGACGGACTCCACGAAACACCATGTATTTT
TRBJ1-2,TRBV7-9,TRBD1,few,CASRRQSRGRRGYTF,TGTGCCAGCAGACGACAGAGCAGGGGGCGCCGGGGCTACACCTTC